The rows below give T cell receptor beta chains drawn from one sample of a study of brain T cells in children with intractable seizures. Here immunoSEQ multiplex PCR was the method, and the copy in TCRdb shows in-frame clones only, minus some. In the table there are about 340,000 clones, 85% to 95% of which are singletons. The sequencing used peripheral blood, collected 4 to 6 months after surgery. All receptors come from a boy less than two years old with tuberous sclerosis and intractable seizures. The CDR3 runs from the conserved cysteine through the conserved F or W. A D gene is named only where the DNA matches it firmly. Size tells how often a clone was seen (once, few, many) or the class of an expanded clone, and some rows leave it out.

size: .; D: TRBD1; V: TRBV10-3; J: TRBJ1-1; DNA: TGTGCCATCAGCGACATGACAGGGGACTCTGAAGCTTTCTTT; CDR3: CAISDMTGDSEAFF
size: .; D: .; V: TRBV2; J: TRBJ1-1; DNA: TGTGCCAGCAGTCAAAACACTGAAGCTTTCTTT; CDR3: CASSQNTEAFF
size: .; D: .; V: TRBV18; J: TRBJ1-1; DNA: TGTGCCAGCTCACCACCCCCCCTTACTGAAGCTTTCTTT; CDR3: CASSPPPLTEAFF
size: .; D: .; V: TRBV2; J: TRBJ1-2; DNA: TGTGCCAGCAGTATCACAGACTATGGCTACACCTTC; CDR3: CASSITDYGYTF
size: .; D: .; V: TRBV13; J: TRBJ1-2; DNA: TGTGCCAGCAGCGGCGTCCGGGGGACCTATGGCTACACCTTC; CDR3: CASSGVRGTYGYTF
size: .; D: .; V: TRBV19; J: TRBJ1-5; DNA: TGTGCCAGTAGTCGGACAGTTTATAGCAATCAGCCCCAGCATTTT; CDR3: CASSRTVYSNQPQHF
size: .; D: TRBD1; V: TRBV30; J: TRBJ1-1; DNA: TGTGCCGGAGCTTGGGGACAGTCAAACACTGAAGCTTTCTTT; CDR3: CAGAWGQSNTEAFF
size: .; D: .; V: TRBV3-1/TRBV3-2; J: TRBJ2-7; DNA: TGTGCCAGCAGCCTTGGACGGTACGAGCAGTACTTC; CDR3: CASSLGRYEQYF
size: .; D: .; V: TRBV27; J: TRBJ1-2; DNA: TGTGCCAGCAGTTTAAGTAGCCCCCCGACAGCCTATGGCTACACCTTC; CDR3: CASSLSSPPTAYGYTF
size: .; D: .; V: TRBV9; J: TRBJ1-5; DNA: TGTGCCAGCAGCCGGGACACCTATAGCAATCAGCCCCAGCATTTT; CDR3: CASSRDTYSNQPQHF
size: .; D: .; V: TRBV30; J: TRBJ1-5; DNA: TGTGCCTGGAGTGGGACAGACAATCAGCCCCAGCATTTT; CDR3: CAWSGTDNQPQHF
size: few; D: .; V: TRBV19; J: TRBJ2-2; DNA: TGTGCCAGTAGTATCGGAGGGGGAGGGTCCAACACCGGGGAGCTGTTTTTT; CDR3: CASSIGGGGSNTGELFF
size: .; D: .; V: TRBV2; J: TRBJ1-4; DNA: TGTGCCAGCATCCAGCAGGGTGGTCGTGAAAAACTGTTTTTT; CDR3: CASIQQGGREKLFF
size: .; D: .; V: TRBV25-1; J: TRBJ1-4; DNA: TGTGCCAGCAGTGAAACAGCCGGGAAAAAACTGTTTTTT; CDR3: CASSETAGKKLFF
size: .; D: .; V: TRBV5-8; J: TRBJ1-1; DNA: TGTGCCAGCAGCCCGTGGGGGTACACTGAAGCTTTCTTT; CDR3: CASSPWGYTEAFF
size: .; D: .; V: TRBV6-5; J: TRBJ1-1; DNA: TGTGCCAGCAGTATCCAGGGGAACACTGAAGCTTTCTTT; CDR3: CASSIQGNTEAFF
size: .; D: .; V: TRBV30; J: TRBJ1-4; DNA: TGTGCCTGGAGTGAACGAGAAAAACTGTTTTTT; CDR3: CAWSEREKLFF
size: few; D: .; V: TRBV7-6; J: TRBJ2-7; DNA: TGTGCCAGCAGCTTAGGCAGTAACGAGCAGTACTTC; CDR3: CASSLGSNEQYF